The clone carrying this T cell receptor beta chain has a single count. Antigen: not known. This sample is part of a study of CD8+CD57+ T cells in acquired aplastic anemia. In the study overall: There were some 11 million reads, on average, for CD4+ cells from healthy donors. Findings of the study overall: No significant patient-versus-control difference appeared in CD8+ Simpson's diversity.

Genomic DNA served as template for TCR beta VDJ and CDR3 profiling. MiXCR was run by TCRdb on the reads, yielding one entry per CDR3 protein. The data show approximately 98,000 distinct CDR3 sequences, with about half seen just once and under 35% held by the top ten. Germline loops: CDR1 LNHNV, CDR2 YYDKDF (reference sequence). The length of the CDR3 is 14 residues. J was trimmed by 4 bases and V by 4 bases; bases with no gene match: 2. Specimen: sorted CD4+, CD8+, or CD8+CD57+ T cells (not recorded which) from PBMCs. The clonotype comes from a human donor in good health, serving as a control. This chain connects TRBV15 to TRBJ2-3; TRBD1 matches 10 bases. The CDR3: CATSMDRGSDTQYF. CDR3 DNA: TGTGCCACCAGCATGGACAGGGGGTCAGATACGCAGTATTTT.